Listed below are T cell receptor beta chains from one sample, sequenced in a study of T cell repertoires in cytomegalovirus infection. No antigen has been identified for these receptors. TCRdb fed the reads into MiXCR, producing one record per CDR3 protein. The sample yields about 340,000 distinct CDR3 sequences, roughly 28% seen once. The source was cultured PBMCs, collected from culture after CMV antigen stimulation. The origin of the receptors is a human donor in good health (CMV status not recorded). Some clones in this sample may be carry-over from other donors' samples. Both conserved end residues are trimmed from each CDR3.

v_gene,CDR3aa
TRBV20-1,SAPLPGQPLEKLF
TRBV25-1,ASRDRGWTEAF
TRBV29-1,SAQTRLRGNTIY
TRBV7-2,ASSLYNTDTQY
TRBV7-6,ASSLATGGSSYNEQF
TRBV7-3,ASSPGQGVTFYT
TRBV20-1,SARDLLGGKAF
TRBV7-2,ASTPGQGSIGYT
TRBV6-1,ASSEPPEADTQY
TRBV6-1,ASSATGGAGGGEDTQY
TRBV18,ASSPGARGEGYT
TRBV7-8,ASSFSRWLSTTDTQY
TRBV7-3,ASSLRGGGNSPLH
TRBV5-4,ASSLFRGENTEAF
TRBV19,ASRTPGGGAYEQY
TRBV6-5,ASSGHYGYT
TRBV6-4,ASTTLKGEKNTEAF
TRBV19,ASSRLAGGGIKETQY
TRBV28,ASSLGGSRNEQF
TRBV28,ASSLTGTSANQPQH
TRBV4-2,ASSQEEEGNEQF
TRBV30,AWRGDRENTEAF
TRBV5-1,ASSGRTEQF
TRBV20-1,SASLHRDLSGNTIY
TRBV4-2,ASSEKLYTEAF
TRBV11-2,ASSPGGVRLEGPLHNEQF
TRBV6-1,ASIGTGGNTDTQY
TRBV7-8,ASSSEWGANVLT
TRBV7-3,ASSLKARVNTDTQY